These 2 T cell receptor beta chains were sequenced from one sample in a study of cytomegalovirus exposure and HLA in healthy donors. Both 60 Vbeta primers and 13 Jbeta primers went into the PCR. Clones were read by immunoSEQ multiplex PCR, and TCRdb kept only the in-frame ones, dropping some. This sample has some 50,000 clones, with about 71% found just once. The sequencing input was PBMCs. Every receptor here comes from a woman aged 45 to 65 in good health and CMV-seropositive.

The V gene is TRBV7-9, the J gene TRBJ1-1; a possible D gene is TRBD1 (6 bases). The CDR3 covers 17 residues. Germline lookup yields CDR1 SEHNR and CDR2 FQNEAQ (reference sequence). V was pared by 5 bases and J by 2 bases, with 21 bases between. In DNA form, the CDR3 reads TGTGCCAGCAGCATTATTAGGGCTACAGGGAGAAACACTGAAGCTTTCTTT. Translated: CASSIIRATGRNTEAFF.

The chain joins TRBV7-9 to TRBJ2-5, with a possible D match to TRBD2 (5 bases). Trimming took 7 bases from V and 8 from J, leaving 14 bases between them. The CDR3 is made up of 12 amino acids. CDR1 is SEHNR, CDR2 FQNEAQ, per germline (reference sequence). The CDR3 reads CASKGKGSTQYF. The CDR3 DNA reads TGTGCCAGCAAAGGGAAAGGGAGTACCCAGTACTTC.